These 32 T cell receptor beta chains originate from one sample sequenced in a study of regulatory T cells in long-lasting Graves disease. Construction of TCR beta libraries relied on iRepertoire HTBI primers and on Arm-PCR targeting CDR3 regions. Each CDR3 protein gets one entry after TCRdb re-called the multiplex PCR reads with MiXCR. The table includes hundreds of thousands of distinct CDR3 sequences, roughly 21% detected once. Time point given: persistent/refractory GD, antithyroid drugs over 5 years with positive TRAb. PBMC RNA was the source of the TCR library. Source: peripheral blood mononuclear cells (PBMCs), taken when the disease was refractory, from a patient treated with antithyroid drugs. These receptor sequences come from a female donor with Graves disease.

The J gene is TRBJ1-1, the V gene TRBV6-1; D unresolved. The CDR3 is 14 amino acids. Germline V gives CDR1 MNHNS, CDR2 SASEGT. V lost 6 bases to trimming and J lost 5 bases, with 16 bases between them. The CDR3: CASSPTAPGTEAFF. The CDR3 coding sequence is TGTGCCAGCAGCCCAACCGCACCGGGGACTGAAGCTTTCTTT.

The chain carries TRBV9 and TRBJ2-7; TRBD2 aligns across 9 bases. CDR1 SGDLS and CDR2 YYNGEE come from the germline V gene. With 4 bases clipped from V and 7 bases from J, the junction kept 18 bases outside the gene matches. This CDR3 spans 17 amino acids. The CDR3 nucleotides read TGTGCCAGCAGCCCCCACGTTGGGGTAGCGGGAGTTAGTGAGCAGTACTTC. Residues: CASSPHVGVAGVSEQYF. The full variable domain, completed using reference TRBV9 and TRBJ2-7, is DSGVTQTPKHLITATGQRVTLRCSPRSGDLSVYWYQQSLDQGLQFLIQYYNGEERAKGNILERFSAQQFPDLHSELNLSSLELGDSALYFCASSPHVGVAGVSEQYFGPGTRLTVT.

The CDR3 DNA reads TGTGCCAGCAGAAACCTCGGGACAGGGGGCACCGGGGAGCTGTTTTTT. Translation: CASRNLGTGGTGELFF. The genes are TRBV28 and TRBJ2-2; 11 nucleotides match TRBD1. The V and J ends lost 6 bases and 4 bases, in that order; junction bases with no gene match: 7. Germline V gives CDR1 MDHEN, CDR2 SYDVKM. The CDR3 totals 16 residues.

This chain uses TRBV28 with TRBJ1-5, with D possibly being TRBD1 (6 bases). CDR3 size: 15 residues. The germline gives CDR1 MDHEN, CDR2 SYDVKM. The germline V and J ends were trimmed by 3 bases and 6 bases, with 15 bases remaining between them. This CDR3 is CASSFGGKGGQPQHF. The CDR3 DNA reads TGTGCCAGCAGTTTTGGAGGGAAGGGGGGTCAGCCCCAGCATTTT.

There are many counts of this clonotype. This chain joins TRBV29-1 and TRBJ1-5; TRBD1 matches at 7 bases. Germline values: CDR1 SQVTM, CDR2 ANQGSEA. The J segment lost 7 bases and the V segment lost 6 bases, leaving 9 bases of the junction unmatched. The CDR3 covers 13 residues. The CDR3 protein is CSVEGQRGQPQHF. The DNA of the CDR3 is TGCAGCGTCGAGGGACAGAGGGGGCAGCCCCAGCATTTT.

This clonotype was seen just once. The chain carries TRBV27 and TRBJ2-2, with a possible D match to TRBD1 (6 bases). CDR3 length: 15 amino acids. The V end was cut by 4 bases, the J end by 6 bases, with 15 bases between. Germline V gives CDR1 MNHEY, CDR2 SMNVEV (reference sequence). The CDR3 loop reads CASSWDWGRAGELFF. CDR3 nucleotides: TGTGCCAGCAGTTGGGATTGGGGGCGGGCCGGGGAGCTGTTTTTT.

This clonotype has more than one count but fewer than ten. This sequence joins TRBV7-9 and TRBJ1-1; possible D gene TRBD1, 6 bases. The germline V gene has CDR1 SEHNR and CDR2 FQNEAQ (reference sequence). Trimming stripped 5 bases from V and 4 bases from J, with 14 bases between. The CDR3 totals 14 residues. CDR3 sequence: CASSAQGRSTEAFF. DNA for the CDR3: TGTGCCAGCAGCGCACAGGGTAGGAGCACTGAAGCTTTCTTT.

This clonotype came up a few times. The CDR3 DNA reads as TGCAGCGTTGGAGAGGGGTTCTCGGACACCGGGGAGCTGTTTTTT. Its translation is CSVGEGFSDTGELFF. The V and J genes are TRBV29-1 and TRBJ2-2; D tentatively reads TRBD1 or TRBD2 (5 bases each). CDR1 and CDR2 (germline): SQVTM, ANQGSEA. The CDR3 covers 15 residues. V was clipped by 4 bases and J by 3 bases, with 15 bases between them.

This clonotype was counted ten times or more. V and J are TRBV28 and TRBJ1-1; the D gene is possibly TRBD1 (5 bases). The CDR3 sequence is 12 residues long. The germline V gene encodes CDR1 MDHEN and CDR2 SYDVKM. Deletions cut 3 bases from V and 7 bases from J, with 9 bases between. The chain's CDR3 is CASSFGRDEAFF. CDR3 nucleotide sequence: TGTGCCAGCAGTTTTGGCAGGGATGAAGCTTTCTTT.

V is TRBV25-1 and J is TRBJ1-2; D is unclear. V shed 1 base and J shed 2 bases, with 8 bases lying between them. Germline CDR1 reads MGHDK; CDR2 reads SYGVNS. The CDR3 covers 14 residues. DNA for the CDR3: TGTGCCAGCAGTGAATCCGCAATCAACTATGGCTACACCTTC. Encoded protein: CASSESAINYGYTF.

This clonotype showed up many times. The chain joins TRBV27 to TRBJ1-2; no firm D call. This CDR3 is 15 amino acids long. V lost 5 bases and J lost 0, with 13 bases in between. Germline loops: CDR1 MNHEY, CDR2 SMNVEV (reference sequence). The CDR3 loop reads CASSPLDGPNYGYTF. The CDR3 coding sequence is TGTGCCAGCAGTCCCCTGGACGGTCCTAACTATGGCTACACCTTC.

V usage is TRBV19 and J usage is TRBJ1-2, with D perhaps TRBD1 (5 bases). Germline-derived CDR1 and CDR2 are LNHDA and SQIVND (reference sequence). The CDR3 extends over 15 amino acids. The ends were cut back, 3 bases at V and 1 base at J, with 12 bases in the middle. The CDR3 nucleotides are TGTGCCAGTAGTATCAACATGGACATTAACTATGGCTACACCTTC. This sequence encodes CASSINMDINYGYTF.

The CDR3 is CASSLEGQAAYEQYF. CDR3 bases: TGCGCCAGCAGCTTGGAGGGACAGGCGGCTTACGAGCAGTACTTC. The rearrangement joins TRBV5-1 to TRBJ2-7; 8 positions agree with TRBD1. This CDR3 is 15 amino acids long. Germline lookup yields CDR1 SGHRS and CDR2 YFSETQ. Trimming at V came to 0 bases and at J to 4 bases, leaving 6 bases not matched to a gene.

In this sample, this clonotype turned up many times. V is TRBV29-1 and J is TRBJ2-7, with 8 bases lining up with TRBD2. The CDR3 is 13 residues long. J was trimmed by 2 bases and V by 6 bases; bases with no gene match: 6. Germline V CDR1 and CDR2: SQVTM, ANQGSEA. The CDR3: CSVLERGTYEQYF. For the CDR3, the DNA is TGCAGCGTCCTTGAGCGGGGGACCTACGAGCAGTACTTC.

The chain uses TRBV29-1 and TRBJ1-1, with 8 nucleotides matching TRBD1. Trimming at V came to 4 bases and at J to 0 bases, leaving 13 bases not matched to a gene. From germline, CDR1 is SQVTM and CDR2 ANQGSEA. The CDR3 totals 17 residues. CDR3 amino acids: CSVVRGDRGWVNTEAFF. CDR3 coding DNA: TGCAGCGTTGTAAGGGGAGACAGGGGTTGGGTGAACACTGAAGCTTTCTTT. The variable domain in full, completed from reference TRBV29-1 and TRBJ1-1, reads SAVISQKPSRDICQRGTSLTIQCQVDSQVTMMFWYRQQPGQSLTLIATANQGSEATYESGFVIDKFPISRPNLTFSTLTVSNMSPEDSSIYLCSVVRGDRGWVNTEAFFGQGTRLTVV.

In its sample, this clonotype was seen many times. The gene calls are TRBV7-2 and TRBJ2-5; 7 bases line up with TRBD1. The CDR3 sequence is 14 residues long. Germline CDR1 reads SGHTA; CDR2 reads FQGNSA. The trim removed 1 base at V and 8 bases at J, leaving 7 bases unmatched. This CDR3 reads CASSLGQGVSTQYF. As DNA, the CDR3 is TGTGCCAGCAGCTTAGGACAGGGAGTTTCCACCCAGTACTTC.

This clonotype was counted only a few times. J is TRBJ1-2 and V is TRBV13; D might be TRBD1 (6 bases). V was trimmed by 5 bases and J by 5 bases, leaving 18 bases between them. The CDR3 is 15 residues long. The germline CDR1 and CDR2 sequences are PRHDT and FYEKMQ (reference sequence). The DNA for the CDR3 is TGTGCCAGCAGCCCTAGTGCACTGGGGACATATGGCTACACCTTC. Protein sequence: CASSPSALGTYGYTF.

V is TRBV4-1 and J is TRBJ2-7, with 9 bases matching TRBD1. This CDR3 region has 15 residues. V dropped 2 bases and J dropped 0; count of bases not matched to a gene: 2. Germline V gene sequence: CDR1 MGHRA, CDR2 YSYEKL. In DNA form, the CDR3 reads TGCGCCAGCAGCCAACTACAGGGGGCCTCCTACGAGCAGTACTTC. Amino acids: CASSQLQGASYEQYF.

This clonotype was seen ten or more times. The V gene is TRBV7-9, the J gene TRBJ1-5; D is perhaps TRBD1 (5 bases). Germline assignment: CDR1 SEHNR and CDR2 FQNEAQ (reference sequence). This CDR3 comprises 15 residues. V lost 5 bases, J lost 5 bases, and 16 bases lay in between. The CDR3 sequence is CASSNFTGTHQPQHF. The CDR3 region has the DNA TGTGCCAGCAGCAACTTTACCGGGACCCATCAGCCCCAGCATTTT.

This chain links TRBV29-1 with TRBJ2-4, with D perhaps matching TRBD1 or TRBD2 (5 bases each). The CDR3 loop spans 16 amino acids. Trimming left V 5 bases short and J 1 base short, with 18 bases between. Germline V gene lookup returns CDR1 SQVTM and CDR2 ANQGSEA. The CDR3 coding sequence is TGCAGCGTTTCAGGGTTGTTGGGGACGGCCAAAAACATTCAGTACTTC. Its protein product is CSVSGLLGTAKNIQYF.

This clonotype was counted a few times. The J gene is TRBJ2-7, the V gene TRBV6-2 or TRBV6-3, with 12 bases fitting TRBD2. The CDR3 consists of 19 residues. Germline V lookup: CDR1 MNHEY, CDR2 SVGEGT. Germline trimming cut 2 bases from V and 5 bases from J; bases unmatched to any gene: 16. The CDR3 DNA reads TGTGCCAGCAGTTACCCCGGACTAGCGGGAACCCCTCTAGGCGACGAGCAGTACTTC. Translating it yields CASSYPGLAGTPLGDEQYF.

The chain has TRBV27 and TRBJ2-2; TRBD2 aligns across 11 bases. Germline CDR1 and CDR2: MNHEY and SMNVEV (reference sequence). V dropped 5 bases and J dropped 1; count of bases not matched to a gene: 6. CDR3 length: 17 amino acids. CDR3 residues: CASSRGLAELNTGELFF. The CDR3 DNA reads TGTGCCAGCAGTCGGGGACTAGCGGAGTTGAACACCGGGGAGCTGTTTTTT.

This clonotype came up once. The chain has TRBV27 and TRBJ1-5, with TRBD1 identical over 11 bases. Germline trimming cut 6 bases from V and 6 bases from J; bases unmatched to any gene: 13. This CDR3 has 17 residues. Germline CDR1 reads MNHEY; CDR2 reads SMNVEV (reference sequence). This chain's CDR3 is CASSWTGGAGLGQPQHF. The CDR3 region has the DNA TGTGCCAGCAGCTGGACAGGGGGCGCGGGACTGGGTCAGCCCCAGCATTTT.

This chain joins TRBV9 and TRBJ2-4; tentatively, D is TRBD1 or TRBD2 (5 bases each). V was shortened by 4 bases and J by 0 bases, with 17 bases between the two germline ends. The V gene's germline CDR1 is SGDLS and CDR2 YYNGEE. This CDR3 comprises 17 residues. The CDR3 spells CASSTHGDGVAKNIQYF. CDR3 DNA sequence: TGTGCCAGCAGCACTCACGGGGACGGGGTAGCCAAAAACATTCAGTACTTC.

This chain connects TRBV9 to TRBJ1-2; tentatively, D is TRBD1 (6 bases). Looked up from germline, CDR1 is SGDLS and CDR2 is YYNGEE. Trimming stripped 3 bases from V and 6 bases from J, with 15 bases between. The CDR3 extends over 14 amino acids. The CDR3 protein is CASSDLGGLNGYTF. The CDR3 nucleotides are TGTGCCAGCAGCGACCTTGGGGGGCTAAATGGCTACACCTTC. Looking up the rest from reference TRBV9 and TRBJ1-2 gives the full variable domain: DSGVTQTPKHLITATGQRVTLRCSPRSGDLSVYWYQQSLDQGLQFLIQYYNGEERAKGNILERFSAQQFPDLHSELNLSSLELGDSALYFCASSDLGGLNGYTFGSGTRLTVV.

The chain carries TRBV7-9 and TRBJ1-1, with D hard to call. The CDR3 has 14 residues. V lost 6 bases and J 4 bases, leaving 15 bases between the germline ends. CDR1 is SEHNR, CDR2 FQNEAQ, per germline (reference sequence). The CDR3 reads CASRVRGSGTEAFF. In nucleotides, the CDR3 is TGTGCCAGCAGAGTGCGGGGTTCGGGCACTGAAGCTTTCTTT.

In this sample, this clonotype turned up many times. The V gene is TRBV28, the J gene TRBJ1-1, with 11 bases matching TRBD1. CDR3 length: 16 residues. V gave up 6 bases and J gave up 2 bases; unmatched junction bases: 8. CDR1 and CDR2 (germline): MDHEN, SYDVKM. The CDR3 here is CASRKTGQGVNTEAFF. In nucleotides, the CDR3 is TGTGCCAGCAGGAAGACGGGACAGGGGGTTAACACTGAAGCTTTCTTT.

This clonotype was observed a handful of times. The chain has TRBV20-1 and TRBJ2-2; D ambiguous. Between the trimmed V and J ends, which lost 2 bases and 6 bases, there was a span of 7 bases. The CDR3 is 12 residues long. Per the germline V gene, CDR1 is DFQATT and CDR2 is SNEGSKA (reference sequence). The CDR3 here is CSARIPPGELFF. The CDR3 nucleotides are TGCAGTGCTAGAATTCCCCCCGGGGAGCTGTTTTTT.

The sample holds many counts of this clonotype. The chain links TRBV28 to TRBJ2-7; 9 bases fit TRBD1. CDR1 is MDHEN and CDR2 is SYDVKM in the germline V gene. V shed 6 bases, J shed 4 bases, and the junction held 16 bases outside the gene matches. The CDR3 is 17 residues long. As DNA, the CDR3 is TGTGCCAGCAGCCCATACCCCGGGACAGGGTTTCTTTACGAGCAGTACTTC. Its translation is CASSPYPGTGFLYEQYF.

This clonotype was picked up a small number of times. The rearrangement joins TRBV20-1 to TRBJ2-5; D gene ambiguous. The CDR3 spans 15 residues. V dropped 0 bases and J dropped 0 bases, with 11 bases sitting between them. Germline loops: CDR1 DFQATT, CDR2 SNEGSKA (reference sequence). The DNA of the CDR3 is TGCAGTGCTAGAGATAACGGCTGGTACCAAGAGACCCAGTACTTC. Amino acids: CSARDNGWYQETQYF.

Here the CDR3 reads CASSDSYNEQFF. The CDR3 DNA reads TGTGCCAGCAGCGACAGCTACAATGAGCAGTTCTTC. The V call is TRBV7-9, the J call TRBJ2-1, with D possibly TRBD1 on 5 matching bases. The CDR3 length is 12 residues. The V and J ends lost 5 bases and 3 bases respectively, with 5 bases between them. Germline assignment: CDR1 SEHNR and CDR2 FQNEAQ (reference sequence).

Concerning this clonotype itself: An end of the junction does not agree with germline; a read error may underlie this. This rearrangement joins TRBV20-1 to TRBJ1-1; a possible D gene is TRBD1 (5 bases). This CDR3 comprises 12 residues. CDR1 is DFQATT and CDR2 is SNEGSKA in the germline V gene (reference sequence). CDR3 loop: CSARVLGTADLF. The CDR3, as DNA: TGCAGTGCTAGAGTCCTGGGGACCGCGGACCTCTTT.